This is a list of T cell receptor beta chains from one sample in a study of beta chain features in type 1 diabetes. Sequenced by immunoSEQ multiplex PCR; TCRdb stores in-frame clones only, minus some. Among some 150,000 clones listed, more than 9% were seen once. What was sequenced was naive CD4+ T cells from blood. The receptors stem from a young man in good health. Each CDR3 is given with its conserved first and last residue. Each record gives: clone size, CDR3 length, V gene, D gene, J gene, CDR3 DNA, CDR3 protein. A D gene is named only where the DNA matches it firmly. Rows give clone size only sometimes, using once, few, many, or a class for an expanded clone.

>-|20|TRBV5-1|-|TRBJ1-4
TGCGCCAGCAGCCAACAGGCCACATCCCTTCTAGTTGCAACTAATGAAAAACTGTTTTTT
CASSQQATSLLVATNEKLFF
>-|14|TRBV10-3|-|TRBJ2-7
TGTGCCATCAGAGGGGGATCAGTCTCCTACGAGCAGTACTTC
CAIRGGSVSYEQYF
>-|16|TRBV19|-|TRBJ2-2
TGTGCCAGTAGTTCCGGCTGGGGAGTGGACACCGGGGAGCTGTTTTTT
CASSSGWGVDTGELFF
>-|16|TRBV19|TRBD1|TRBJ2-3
TGTGCCAGTAGTACACCGACAGGGGCATGGACAGATACGCAGTATTTT
CASSTPTGAWTDTQYF
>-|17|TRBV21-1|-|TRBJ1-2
TGTGCCAGCAGCAAAGCGCAGGGACCGACAGGGAACTATGGCTACACCTTC
CASSKAQGPTGNYGYTF
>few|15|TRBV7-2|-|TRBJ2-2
TGTGCCAGCAGTCTAAGGCAGGGTTCCACCGGGGAGCTGTTTTTT
CASSLRQGSTGELFF
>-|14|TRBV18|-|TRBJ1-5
TGTGCCAGCTCCCTAACCGGGAACAATCAGCCCCAGCATTTT
CASSLTGNNQPQHF
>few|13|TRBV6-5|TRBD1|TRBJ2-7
TGTGCCAGCAGAGGGACAGTTGTCTACGAGCAGTACTTC
CASRGTVVYEQYF
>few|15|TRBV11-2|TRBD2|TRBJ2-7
TGTGCCAGCAGCTTAGGGACTAGCTCTCCGGGAGAGCAGTACTTC
CASSLGTSSPGEQYF
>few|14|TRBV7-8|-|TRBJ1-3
TGTGCCAGCAGCTTATCGCGTGTTCTGGACACCATATATTTT
CASSLSRVLDTIYF
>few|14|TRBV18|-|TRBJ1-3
TGTGCCAGCTCGGCGGGACTCTCTGGAAACACCATATATTTT
CASSAGLSGNTIYF
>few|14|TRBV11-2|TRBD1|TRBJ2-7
TGTGCCAGCAGCCCAAGGACAGGGCCCTACGAGCAGTACTTC
CASSPRTGPYEQYF
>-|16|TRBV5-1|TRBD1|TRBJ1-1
TGCGCCAGCAGCGGAGGACAGGGGAATATGAACACTGAAGCTTTCTTT
CASSGGQGNMNTEAFF
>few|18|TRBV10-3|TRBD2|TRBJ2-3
TGTGCCATCAGTCCCGGGACTAGCGGGGGTTTGCGCACAGATACGCAGTATTTT
CAISPGTSGGLRTDTQYF
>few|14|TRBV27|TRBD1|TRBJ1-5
TGTGCCAGCAGACCGGGACAGATAAATCAGCCCCAGCATTTT
CASRPGQINQPQHF
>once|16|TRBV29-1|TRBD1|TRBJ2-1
TGCAGCGTTGAAGACGTACCGGGACAGGTCTACAATGAGCAGTTCTTC
CSVEDVPGQVYNEQFF
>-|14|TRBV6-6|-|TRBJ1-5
TGTGCCAGCAGTCCAGGGTTGTTTAATCAGCCCCAGCATTTT
CASSPGLFNQPQHF
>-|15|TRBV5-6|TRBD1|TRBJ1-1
TGTGCCAGCTTTTACCGGGACAGCCTCCCACTTGAAGCTTTCTTT
CASFYRDSLPLEAFF
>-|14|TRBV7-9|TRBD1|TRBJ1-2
TGTGCCAGCAGCCCGACAGGGGGAGGCTATGGCTACACCTTC
CASSPTGGGYGYTF
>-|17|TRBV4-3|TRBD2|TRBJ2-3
TGCGCCAGCAGCCAAGAAGGGCCTAGCGGGGCGAAAGATACGCAGTATTTT
CASSQEGPSGAKDTQYF
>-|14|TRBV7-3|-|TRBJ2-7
TGTGCCAGCAGCTTAAGTGGGGCGCATTCCGAGCAGTACTTC
CASSLSGAHSEQYF
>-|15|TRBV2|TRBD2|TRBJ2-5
TGTGCCAGCAGTGGGCGGGGGGGGTTTCAAGAGACCCAGTACTTC
CASSGRGGFQETQYF
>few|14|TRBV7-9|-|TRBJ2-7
TGTGCCAGCAGCTTAACAGAGCTTATCAACGAGCAGTACTTC
CASSLTELINEQYF
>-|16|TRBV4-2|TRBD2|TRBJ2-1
TGTGCCAGCAGCCAAGAGGCCCGGGGGGAATACAATGAGCAGTTCTTC
CASSQEARGEYNEQFF
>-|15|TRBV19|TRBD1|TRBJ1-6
TGTGCCAGTAGTAGCCAGGGCCAGGGGGGCTCACCCCTCCACTTT
CASSSQGQGGSPLHF
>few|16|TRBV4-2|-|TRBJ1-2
TGTGCCAGCAGCCAACCCGGGTCAGCCCCGCTCTATGGCTACACCTTC
CASSQPGSAPLYGYTF
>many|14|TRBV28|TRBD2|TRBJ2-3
TGTGCCAGCATATTAGCGGGGGGCACAGATACGCAGTATTTT
CASILAGGTDTQYF
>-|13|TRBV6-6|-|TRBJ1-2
TGTGCCAGCAGTTACTCTGCCGCAGGTGGCTACACCTTC
CASSYSAAGGYTF
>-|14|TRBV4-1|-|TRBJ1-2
TGCGCCAGCAGCCGCCCGACAGAAAACTATGGCTACACCTTC
CASSRPTENYGYTF
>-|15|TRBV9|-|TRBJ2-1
TGTGCCAGCAGCGCCCCGGGACATACCTACAATGAGCAGTTCTTC
CASSAPGHTYNEQFF
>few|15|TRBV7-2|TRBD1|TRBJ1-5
TGTGCCAGCAGCTTGGGACAGGCAGGTGATCAGCCCCAGCATTTT
CASSLGQAGDQPQHF
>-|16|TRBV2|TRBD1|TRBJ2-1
TGTGCCAGCAGTCCTGGGACAGGGGGTTACTACAATGAGCAGTTCTTC
CASSPGTGGYYNEQFF
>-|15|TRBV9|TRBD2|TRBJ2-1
TGTGCCAGCAGCGGGGGGACTACCTCCTACAATGAGCAGTTCTTC
CASSGGTTSYNEQFF
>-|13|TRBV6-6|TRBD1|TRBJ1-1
TGTGCCAGCAGTAGGACAGGGGGCACTGAAGCTTTCTTT
CASSRTGGTEAFF
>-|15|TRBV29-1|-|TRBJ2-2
TGCAGCGTGGGACTCTCTATCGCGAACACCGGGGAGCTGTTTTTT
CSVGLSIANTGELFF
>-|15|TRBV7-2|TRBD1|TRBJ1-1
TGTGCCAGCAGCTTTACCGGGACAGGGACGACTGAAGCTTTCTTT
CASSFTGTGTTEAFF
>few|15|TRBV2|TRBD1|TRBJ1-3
TGTGCCAGCAGTGAGGAGGGGGCTGGTGGAAACACCATATATTTT
CASSEEGAGGNTIYF
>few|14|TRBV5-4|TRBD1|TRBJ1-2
TGTGCCAGCAGCTTGGGGACAGGAAACTATGGCTACACCTTC
CASSLGTGNYGYTF
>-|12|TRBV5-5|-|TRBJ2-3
TGTGCCAGCAGCCTCTACACAGATACGCAGTATTTT
CASSLYTDTQYF
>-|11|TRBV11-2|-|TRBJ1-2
TGTGCCAGCAGCTCCCTATATGGCTACACCTTC
CASSSLYGYTF